This T cell receptor beta chain was recovered during a study of cytomegalovirus exposure and HLA in healthy donors. Study background: A data release that came early held 75 million to 85 million unique TCRs from HLA-typed donors.

CDR3 size: 14 residues. In germline, CDR1 is LNHDA, CDR2 SQIVND (reference sequence). Trimming left V 3 bases short and J 1 base short, with 10 bases between. Amplification used 60 Vbeta primers and 13 Jbeta primers. Libraries were prepared by immunoSEQ multiplex PCR; TCRdb keeps only in-frame clonotypes and omits some of them. This table holds about 200,000 clones, 70% found once. As concerns this clone: Its matching antigen is unknown.

Findings and caveats of the study: Data from an earlier analysis indicated that most TCR beta V segments were productive either about 90% or about 30% of the time.

Source material: PBMCs. This sequence joins TRBV19 and TRBJ2-7; perhaps TRBD1 as D (6 bases). This TCR came from a man in his forties in good health and CMV-seropositive. The CDR3 region has the DNA TGTGCCAGTAGTATTCGGGACACATCCTACGAGCAGTACTTC. Protein product: CASSIRDTSYEQYF.